The 21 T cell receptor beta chains below all came from one sample that was sequenced in a study of T cell changes during pregnancy in multiple sclerosis. Libraries were prepared by immunoSEQ multiplex PCR; TCRdb keeps only in-frame clonotypes and omits some of them. Of 30,000 to 35,000 clones listed, approximately 91% are singletons. This specimen was CD8+ T cells from peripheral blood mononuclear cells, taken in the second trimester of pregnancy. These receptors all stem from a female donor with multiple sclerosis, enrolled in a pregnancy study.

The chain links TRBV7-9 to TRBJ2-3; D is ambiguous. The CDR3 has 12 amino acids. V lost 3 bases, J lost 2 bases, and 3 bases lay in between. Germline lookup yields CDR1 SEHNR and CDR2 FQNEAQ (reference sequence). Here the CDR3 reads CASSFFTDTQYF. The CDR3 DNA reads as TGTGCCAGCAGCTTCTTCACAGATACGCAGTATTTT.

The V and J genes are TRBV4-3 and TRBJ2-1, with D perhaps TRBD1 (6 bases). The germline gives CDR1 LGHNA, CDR2 YSLEER. V was trimmed by 5 bases and J by 0 bases, leaving 14 bases between them. This CDR3 is 16 amino acids long. For the CDR3, the DNA is TGCGCCAGCAGCGAAACAGGGTCGGGCTCCTACAATGAGCAGTTCTTC. Translating gives CASSETGSGSYNEQFF.

The CDR3 DNA reads TGTGCCAGCAGCTTCTTCGGGAACACCGGGGAGCTGTTTTTT. Translation gives CASSFFGNTGELFF. J is TRBJ2-2 and V is TRBV5-4; D unclear. CDR1 is SGHNT and CDR2 is YYREEE in the germline V gene (reference sequence). The CDR3 length is 14 residues. Trimming removed 2 bases at V and 1 base at J, with 6 bases between.

V gene TRBV7-8 combines with J gene TRBJ2-7; D is possibly TRBD1 (7 bases). Germline V lookup: CDR1 SGHVS, CDR2 FQNEAQ. Deletions cut 2 bases from V and 4 bases from J, with 15 bases between. This CDR3 spans 15 amino acids. CDR3 nucleotide sequence: TGTGCCAGCAGCTTATCGTCAGGGGGGATTTACGAGCAGTACTTC. Protein: CASSLSSGGIYEQYF.

The CDR3 loop is CASSRGSGRVTDTQYF. For the CDR3, the DNA is TGTGCCAGCTCCAGGGGTAGCGGGAGAGTCACAGATACGCAGTATTTT. The V and J genes are TRBV27 and TRBJ2-3; TRBD2 aligns across 9 bases. The CDR3 loop spans 16 amino acids. After removal of 8 bases from V and 2 bases from J, the junction contained 11 bases not matched to a gene. Germline-derived CDR1 and CDR2 are MNHEY and SMNVEV (reference sequence).

The chain carries TRBV27 and TRBJ2-1, with D tentatively TRBD2 (5 bases). The CDR3 has 14 amino acids. V lost 0 bases and J 5 bases, leaving 8 bases between the germline ends. CDR1 and CDR2 (germline): MNHEY, SMNVEV (reference sequence). CDR3 sequence: CASSLSGNNNEQFF. CDR3 coding DNA: TGTGCCAGCAGTTTATCCGGGAACAACAATGAGCAGTTCTTC.

The rearrangement joins TRBV19 to TRBJ2-1; 8 bases agree with TRBD1. The CDR3 consists of 19 residues. Losses at the gene ends were 5 bases for V and 2 bases for J; bases not matched to a gene: 17. The germline gives CDR1 LNHDA, CDR2 SQIVND (reference sequence). DNA for the CDR3: TGTGCCAGTAGTGTACGAGCGGCAGGGGGCTCAGCTCCCTACAATGAGCAGTTCTTC. It translates to CASSVRAAGGSAPYNEQFF.

V and J are TRBV27 and TRBJ1-2; 7 nucleotides match TRBD1. This CDR3 comprises 14 residues. V shed 6 bases and J 3 bases; nucleotides not matched to a gene: 7. Looked up from germline, CDR1 is MNHEY and CDR2 is SMNVEV (reference sequence). This chain's CDR3 is CASSSWQGDYGYTF. The CDR3 DNA follows: TGTGCCAGCAGCTCCTGGCAGGGGGACTATGGCTACACCTTC.

This clone occurred once. V gene TRBV19 combines with J gene TRBJ2-3; weak D call: TRBD2 (5 bases). Germline V gene data show CDR1 as LNHDA and CDR2 as SQIVND (reference sequence). The CDR3 is 16 amino acids. V lost 5 bases and J 6 bases, leaving 21 bases between the germline ends. The CDR3: CASSWKLAPPHDTQYF. The CDR3 bases are TGTGCCAGTAGTTGGAAGCTAGCCCCCCCGCATGATACGCAGTATTTT.

The chain joins TRBV27 to TRBJ2-1, with TRBD1 matching 8 bases. Germline CDR1 reads MNHEY; CDR2 reads SMNVEV (reference sequence). V shed 6 bases, J shed 4 bases, and the junction held 5 bases outside the gene matches. The length of the CDR3 is 14 residues. This CDR3 is CASRGTGFYNEQFF. DNA of the CDR3: TGTGCCAGCAGAGGGACAGGATTTTACAATGAGCAGTTCTTC.

V is TRBV28 and J is TRBJ2-7, with 12 bases aligning to TRBD1. Germline assignment: CDR1 MDHEN and CDR2 SYDVKM. This CDR3 region has 15 residues. Unmatched junction bases numbered 6, after V lost 6 bases and J lost 3 bases. The CDR3 is CASSPGTGGYYEQYF. CDR3 nucleotides: TGTGCCAGCAGCCCAGGGACAGGGGGCTACTACGAGCAGTACTTC.

The V gene is TRBV6-1, the J gene TRBJ2-7; TRBD2 agrees at 8 bases. The CDR3 runs to 14 residues. Trimming removed 5 bases from V and 4 bases from J; junction bases left unmatched: 7. From germline, CDR1 is MNHNS and CDR2 SASEGT. CDR3 in DNA: TGTGCCAGCAGTCCCGGGAGGGGGGAGTACGAGCAGTACTTC. This codes for CASSPGRGEYEQYF.

V is TRBV21-1 and J is TRBJ1-5; TRBD1, as called in the table, went unchecked against the DNA. TRBV21-1 is a pseudogene segment. This CDR3 spans 16 amino acids. CDR3: CASRDSPNESNQPQHF. The CDR3 DNA follows: TGTGCCAGCCGGGACAGCCCCAACGAGAGCAATCAGCCCCAGCATTTT.

V usage is TRBV19 and J usage is TRBJ2-2; D is ambiguous. With 3 bases removed from V and 0 bases from J, the gap between germline ends came to 14 bases. The CDR3 is 17 residues long. The V gene's germline CDR1 is LNHDA and CDR2 SQIVND (reference sequence). The CDR3 reads CASSMPYRSANTGELFF. In DNA, the CDR3 is TGTGCCAGTAGTATGCCGTACAGATCAGCGAACACCGGGGAGCTGTTTTTT.

The J gene is TRBJ2-2, the V gene TRBV6-5; D not certain. Trimming pared 6 bases from V and 2 bases from J, leaving 7 bases between. The CDR3 runs to 13 residues. CDR1 is MNHEY, CDR2 SVGAGI, per germline. CDR3 loop: CASSPFNTGELFF. CDR3 in DNA: TGTGCCAGCAGCCCGTTTAACACCGGGGAGCTGTTTTTT.

The rearrangement joins TRBV2 to TRBJ2-7, with TRBD2 matching 8 bases. The CDR3 spans 15 residues. V shed 4 bases and J 0 bases; nucleotides not matched to a gene: 5. CDR1 is SNHLY and CDR2 is FYNNEI in the germline V gene. In DNA, the CDR3 is TGTGCCAGCAGTGGGAGCGGGACTAGCTCCTACGAGCAGTACTTC. As protein: CASSGSGTSSYEQYF.

This chain joins TRBV7-9 and TRBJ2-1; the match to TRBD2 covers 8 bases. This CDR3 region has 17 residues. Trimming at V came to 1 base and at J to 2 bases, leaving 7 bases not matched to a gene. The germline gives CDR1 SEHNR, CDR2 FQNEAQ (reference sequence). CDR3 sequence: CASSLGASGPTYNEQFF. CDR3 nucleotides: TGTGCCAGCAGCTTAGGGGCTAGCGGGCCTACCTACAATGAGCAGTTCTTC.

This chain joins TRBV13 and TRBJ2-2, with D tentatively TRBD2 (5 bases). V was cut by 2 bases and J by 2 bases, with 6 bases left in between. Germline CDR1 and CDR2: PRHDT and FYEKMQ (reference sequence). CDR3 length: 14 residues. CDR3 sequence reads: CASSLSGNTGELFF. The DNA for the CDR3 is TGTGCCAGCAGCTTAAGCGGAAACACCGGGGAGCTGTTTTTT.

This chain joins TRBV4-3 and TRBJ2-2; 10 bases are shared with TRBD1. V was pared by 0 bases and J by 5 bases, with 6 bases of the junction left unmatched. The CDR3 runs 17 residues. Germline loops: CDR1 LGHNA, CDR2 YSLEER. The CDR3 nucleotides read TGCGCCAGCAGCCAAGATCTCTGGGGACAGGGGACCGGGGAGCTGTTTTTT. It encodes CASSQDLWGQGTGELFF.

This clone showed up just once. Here the CDR3 reads CASSSLGPSWGYTF. In DNA, the CDR3 is TGTGCCAGCAGCAGTTTGGGGCCCTCATGGGGCTACACCTTC. The chain uses TRBV6-5 and TRBJ1-2, with D perhaps TRBD1 (5 bases). CDR1 MNHEY and CDR2 SVGAGI come from the germline V gene. The CDR3 has 14 amino acids. V dropped 6 bases and J dropped 8 bases, with 19 bases sitting between them.

V is TRBV5-1 and J is TRBJ2-1; 7 positions match TRBD1. The CDR3 consists of 13 residues. CDR1 is SGHRS and CDR2 is YFSETQ in the germline V gene. Germline trimming cut 0 bases from V and 8 bases from J; bases unmatched to any gene: 2. The CDR3 region has the DNA TGCGCCAGCAGCTTGGACAGGGGTGATGAGCAGTTCTTC. Translation gives CASSLDRGDEQFF. The whole variable domain, filled in from reference TRBV5-1 and TRBJ2-1, reads KAGVTQTPRYLIKTRGQQVTLSCSPISGHRSVSWYQQTPGQGLQFLFEYFSETQRNKGNFPGRFSGRQFSNSRSEMNVSTLELGDSALYLCASSLDRGDEQFFGPGTRLTVL.